Listed below are T cell receptor beta chains from one sample, sequenced in a study of blood T cell repertoires in COVID-19. Assay: immunoSEQ multiplex PCR; the TCRdb copy retains only in-frame clones and omits some. Of approximately 210,000 clones listed, approximately 80% are singletons. Sequencing used PBMCs or T cells enriched from blood (not recorded which). These receptors were collected from a man aged 25-45 years with acute COVID-19. CDR3s leave out the opening cysteine and the closing phenylalanine or tryptophan. Fields, in order: D gene, V gene, clone size, J gene, CDR3 protein. D genes are given only for firm matches. Not all rows give a size; the values are once, few, many and, for expanded clones, a class.

d_gene: -
v_gene: TRBV2
abundance: -
j_gene: TRBJ2-7
CDR3aa: ASSTGESYEQY

d_gene: -
v_gene: TRBV2
abundance: once
j_gene: TRBJ1-2
CDR3aa: ASSEDSGYGYT

d_gene: TRBD2
v_gene: TRBV11-2
abundance: -
j_gene: TRBJ2-3
CDR3aa: ASSLGTSLADTQY

d_gene: TRBD1
v_gene: TRBV15
abundance: -
j_gene: TRBJ1-1
CDR3aa: ATSRVSGTGFTEAF

d_gene: -
v_gene: TRBV21-1
abundance: -
j_gene: TRBJ2-3
CDR3aa: ASSKNAASDSTDTQY

d_gene: TRBD1
v_gene: TRBV6-1
abundance: -
j_gene: TRBJ2-5
CDR3aa: ASSGSPPGGGETQY

d_gene: TRBD1
v_gene: TRBV9
abundance: -
j_gene: TRBJ2-2
CDR3aa: ASSVAFGTGNTGELF

d_gene: -
v_gene: TRBV6-1
abundance: -
j_gene: TRBJ2-2
CDR3aa: ASSEQEVIVTGELF

d_gene: TRBD2
v_gene: TRBV19
abundance: -
j_gene: TRBJ2-5
CDR3aa: ASTRTGVAGYQETQY

d_gene: -
v_gene: TRBV6-4
abundance: -
j_gene: TRBJ2-2
CDR3aa: ASRGGTGELF

d_gene: TRBD1
v_gene: TRBV7-3
abundance: -
j_gene: TRBJ2-1
CDR3aa: ASSHTGGASYNEQF

d_gene: -
v_gene: TRBV7-2
abundance: few
j_gene: TRBJ1-2
CDR3aa: ASVQGVEGYT

d_gene: TRBD1
v_gene: TRBV19
abundance: once
j_gene: TRBJ1-1
CDR3aa: ASRGQGNTEAF

d_gene: TRBD1
v_gene: TRBV5-4
abundance: -
j_gene: TRBJ1-1
CDR3aa: ASSNYRGRTEAF

d_gene: -
v_gene: TRBV29-1
abundance: -
j_gene: TRBJ1-2
CDR3aa: SVSGVAGYT

d_gene: TRBD2
v_gene: TRBV4-1
abundance: -
j_gene: TRBJ2-1
CDR3aa: ASSPQRGVHEQF

d_gene: -
v_gene: TRBV27
abundance: -
j_gene: TRBJ1-2
CDR3aa: ASRGINRINDGYT

d_gene: TRBD1
v_gene: TRBV18
abundance: few
j_gene: TRBJ1-3
CDR3aa: ASSPLPGQGFFSGNTIY

d_gene: -
v_gene: TRBV10-3
abundance: -
j_gene: TRBJ2-7
CDR3aa: ASRAGGQTTYEQY

d_gene: -
v_gene: TRBV25-1
abundance: -
j_gene: TRBJ1-4
CDR3aa: ASTGLLNEKLF